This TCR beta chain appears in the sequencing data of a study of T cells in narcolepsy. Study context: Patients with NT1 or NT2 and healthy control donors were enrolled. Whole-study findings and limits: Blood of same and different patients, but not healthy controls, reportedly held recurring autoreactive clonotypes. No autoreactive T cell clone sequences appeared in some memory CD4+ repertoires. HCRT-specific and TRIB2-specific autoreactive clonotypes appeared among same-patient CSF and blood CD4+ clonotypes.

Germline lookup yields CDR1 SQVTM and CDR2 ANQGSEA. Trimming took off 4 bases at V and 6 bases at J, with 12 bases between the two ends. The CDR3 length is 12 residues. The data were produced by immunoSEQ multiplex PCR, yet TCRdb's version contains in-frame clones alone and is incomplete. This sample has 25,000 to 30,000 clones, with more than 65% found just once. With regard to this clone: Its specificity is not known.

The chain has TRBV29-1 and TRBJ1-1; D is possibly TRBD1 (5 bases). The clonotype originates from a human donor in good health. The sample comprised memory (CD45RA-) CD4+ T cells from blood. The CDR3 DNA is TGCAGCGTTGCTCAGGGTGGAGCTGAAGCTTTCTTT. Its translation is CSVAQGGAEAFF.